This entry features one T cell receptor beta chain sequence. Its matching antigen is unknown. This sample also contains other DNA sequences that code for the same CDR3. The authors sorted CD4+ naive, central memory, regulatory and stem cell-like memory cells via CD45RO/CCR7/CD25/CD127/CD95/CD27. The sample originates from a study of beta chain features in type 1 diabetes. Every bit of the isolated RNA underwent reverse transcription, so sequencing read expressed TCRB transcripts. Clones were read by immunoSEQ multiplex PCR, and TCRdb kept only the in-frame ones, dropping some. There are about 70,000 clones in the sample; more than 45% occur only once, and 0.65% to 0.9% lies in the top ten. Germline V gives CDR1 SGHDT, CDR2 YYEEEE. This CDR3 has 12 residues. The V and J ends lost 3 bases and 7 bases, in that order; junction bases with no gene match: 4. Broader study findings: Sampled from patients, naive, central memory and Treg TCRB repertoires appeared more similar than those sampled from healthy donors. Junctions at VDJ sites from type 1 diabetes patients had fewer insertions and more deletions. When Type 1 diabetes patients were examined, their TCRB CDR3s proved moderately but significantly shorter in all four CD4+ subsets. Resolution of whether HLA type affects TCRB rearrangement was not achieved here.

The clonotype originates from a man under 40 with type 1 diabetes. The chain uses TRBV5-6 and TRBJ2-7; 7 bases fit TRBD2. The sample comprised central memory CD4+ T cells from blood. The CDR3 is CASSSRRGEQYF. In nucleotides, the CDR3 is TGTGCCAGCAGCTCCCGGCGGGGGGAGCAGTACTTC.